This T cell receptor (beta chain) was profiled in a study of CD8+CD57+ T cells in acquired aplastic anemia (dated by TCRdb to the late 2010s). About the investigation overall: A mean of 3.2 ug of DNA, ranging from roughly 0.17 to 30 ug, was extracted from sorted CD4+ and CD8+ cells. An average of roughly 9.8 million reads for CD4+ cells and under 12 million reads for CD8+ cells was obtained from healthy donor samples. What the work shows at the level of the full study, not this receptor alone: Although roughly 29 CD8+ CDR3 sequences were shared by patients and controls, these sequences appeared highly expressed in patients and within the immunodominant clones of patients. Between patients and healthy controls, no significant difference in CD8+ Simpson's diversity was found (P=0.060).

Genomic DNA was used as template for profiling of TCR beta VDJ combinations and CDR3 sequences. An Illumina HiSeq 2000 was used for TCR repertoire sequencing. In the paper's pipeline: TRBV/TRBJ rearrangement plots, CDR3 size and DJ length profiles, and Simpson's diversity index were used to evaluate the repertoires. The most abundant DNA sequence in the deep sequencing data was defined as the immunodominant clone. CDR3 amino acid sequences were checked for sharing across subjects and were also compared against the VDJdb database and published repertoires. The public reads were reanalyzed by TCRdb: fastp trimming at Q25, MiXCR alignment, in-frame beta chains only. Rows matching on CDR3 protein sequence are summarized as one entry with the most common DNA and genes. The V and J calls here are based on TCRdb, not the publication. The sample table records approximately 380,000 distinct CDR3 sequences; about 70% of these occur just once. Approximately 3.8% of the sample is held by the ten biggest clonotypes.

As concerns this clonotype: This receptor's antigen is unknown. Base qualities are not at hand, and no much larger clone is one base apart.

In this study, sorted CD4+ and CD8+ T cells from the blood of healthy subjects and of severe aplastic anemia patients had their TCR repertoires deep-sequenced. Ficoll-Paque density gradient centrifugation was used to isolate peripheral blood mononuclear cells. Before DNA extraction, CD4+ and CD8+ T cells were sorted with FACS or magnetic beads. The sequence derives from a human donor in good health, serving as a control. The sequenced material came from sorted CD4+, CD8+, or CD8+CD57+ T cells (not recorded which) from PBMCs.

This receptor has the CDR3 CASSIEGLGGGQPQHF. In nucleotides, the sequence is TGTGCCAGTAGTATAGAAGGGTTGGGAGGCGGTCAGCCCCAGCATTTT. The V and J genes are TRBV19 and TRBJ1-5; too little of a D gene remains to name it. CDR3 length: 16 amino acids, cysteine to phenylalanine. CDR3 DNA only is kept here, 48 bases in frame from base 1. Per the germline V gene (reference sequence), LNHDA is the CDR1 and SQIVND is the CDR2. Trimming removed 0 bases from V and 6 bases from J, leaving 15 bases between the germline ends.